The T cell receptor (beta chain) under discussion was sequenced for a study of Ad26.COV2.S vaccination and SARS-CoV-2 variants. At the level of the study: Ad26.COV2.S given intramuscularly, once or twice 56 days apart. Study-wide findings and caveats: Spike-specific TCR breadth was greater after Ad26.COV2.S than placebo.

Between the trimmed V and J ends, which lost 7 bases and 4 bases, there was a span of 22 bases. Germline-derived CDR1 and CDR2 are LNHDA and SQIVND (reference sequence). This CDR3 spans 17 amino acids. Treatment meaning: 15 to 20 received Ad26.COV2.S at low or high dose, single or two shots; roughly five received placebo; per-sample allocation not given. Collection of the samples took place on day 63 after the first injection of vaccine or placebo. The data were produced by immunoSEQ multiplex PCR, yet TCRdb's version contains in-frame clones alone and is incomplete. The sample holds 350,000 to 600,000 clones, about 88% seen once. For this clone: As yet, its antigen is unknown.

The sample consisted of peripheral blood, taken in a trial of Ad26.COV2.S vaccine versus placebo. This receptor was identified in a person between 18 and 60 years old who received the Ad26.COV2.S COVID-19 vaccine or a placebo. The chain is built from TRBV19 and TRBJ2-2; D perhaps matches TRBD2 (6 bases). The CDR3 coding sequence is TGTGCCAGTACCCCCCTTTTCGGGGGAGGCGGCACCGGGGAGCTGTTTTTT. Protein sequence: CASTPLFGGGGTGELFF.